The 14 T cell receptor beta chains below were found in one sample sequenced in a study of Ad26.COV2.S vaccination and SARS-CoV-2 variants. Treatment denoted: roughly 20 received Ad26.COV2.S at low or high dose, single or two shots; about 5 received placebo; per-sample allocation not given. Specimen acquisition occurred on day 63 following the initial vaccine or placebo injection. Sequencing was performed with immunoSEQ multiplex PCR; in TCRdb, only in-frame clones are kept and a portion is missing. Among about 680,000 clones listed, 70% to 90% were seen once. The sequenced sample was peripheral blood, obtained in a trial of Ad26.COV2.S vaccine versus placebo. The origin of the receptors is a person aged 18-65 years who received the Ad26.COV2.S COVID-19 vaccine or a placebo.

V usage is TRBV19 and J usage is TRBJ2-3; TRBD1 aligns across 7 bases. V shed 2 bases and J 5 bases; nucleotides not matched to a gene: 7. Germline values: CDR1 LNHDA, CDR2 SQIVND (reference sequence). This CDR3 contains 15 residues. CDR3 nucleotides: TGTGCCAGTAGTATAAGACAGGGTCGGGAAGATACGCAGTATTTT. Translating gives CASSIRQGREDTQYF.

This chain joins TRBV7-2 and TRBJ2-6; D is ambiguous. Trimming stripped 7 bases from V and 2 bases from J, with 15 bases between. This CDR3 is 16 amino acids long. Germline V lookup: CDR1 SGHTA, CDR2 FQGNSA. CDR3 loop: CASTLSRATGANVLTF. The CDR3 DNA reads TGTGCCAGCACCTTGTCAAGAGCCACTGGGGCCAACGTCCTGACTTTC.

In this sample, this clone turned up many times. The rearrangement links TRBV9 to TRBJ2-2; the D is unclear. Trimming cost V 4 bases and J 5 bases, with 15 bases left between them. This CDR3 comprises 15 residues. Germline V lookup: CDR1 SGDLS, CDR2 YYNGEE. CDR3 residues: CASSPNWVVTGELFF. The CDR3 region has the DNA TGTGCCAGCAGCCCTAATTGGGTAGTGACCGGGGAGCTGTTTTTT.

Here the CDR3 DNA reads TGTGCCAGCCTTGGTCGAGGCGTTACCTACAATGAGCAGTTCTTC. Its protein product is CASLGRGVTYNEQFF. The V call is TRBV7-8, the J call TRBJ2-1, with no clear D. Trimming stripped 8 bases from V and 2 bases from J, with 16 bases between. This CDR3 spans 15 amino acids. The germline V gene encodes CDR1 SGHVS and CDR2 FQNEAQ.

This chain joins TRBV19 and TRBJ2-7; D ambiguous. Between the trimmed V and J ends, which lost 1 base and 2 bases, there was a span of 6 bases. The CDR3 has 13 amino acids. Germline loops: CDR1 LNHDA, CDR2 SQIVND (reference sequence). CDR3 in amino acids: CASSIGRPYEQYF. The CDR3 region has the DNA TGTGCCAGTAGTATAGGACGGCCCTACGAGCAGTACTTC. The full variable domain, completed using reference TRBV19 and TRBJ2-7, is DGGITQSPKYLFRKEGQNVTLSCEQNLNHDAMYWYRQDPGQGLRLIYYSQIVNDFQKGDIAEGYSVSREKKESFPLTVTSAQKNPTAFYLCASSIGRPYEQYFGPGTRLTVT.

DNA of the CDR3: TGTGCCAGCAGCTCAACCGGGACAGGGACCATCTACACCTTC. Translated: CASSSTGTGTIYTF. The chain combines TRBV7-2 with TRBJ1-2; 9 bases line up with TRBD1. J was trimmed by 10 bases and V by 4 bases; bases with no gene match: 10. The CDR3 covers 14 residues. The germline CDR1 and CDR2 sequences are SGHTA and FQGNSA.

The V and J genes are TRBV4-1 and TRBJ1-1; D possibly corresponds to TRBD1 (5 bases). The CDR3 sequence is 12 residues long. V was pared by 4 bases and J by 6 bases, with 9 bases between. CDR1 MGHRA and CDR2 YSYEKL come from the germline V gene. The CDR3 DNA sequence: TGCGCCAGCAGCCCAAGGGGTTCTGAAGCTTTCTTT. This codes for CASSPRGSEAFF.

The V and J genes are TRBV30 and TRBJ2-2; D gene unclear. Germline V gene data show CDR1 as GTSNPN and CDR2 as SVGIG (reference sequence). The CDR3 is 11 amino acids. CDR3 in DNA: TGTGTATCGGGTTTCACCGGGGAGCTGTTTTTT. Protein product: CVSGFTGELFF.

The rearrangement links TRBV20-1 to TRBJ2-1, with D unresolved. The germline CDR1 and CDR2 sequences are DFQATT and SNEGSKA (reference sequence). The CDR3 is made up of 11 amino acids. Trimming cost V 3 bases and J 7 bases, with 7 bases left between them. The CDR3: CSARNINEQFF. In DNA form, the CDR3 reads TGCAGTGCTAGGAATATAAATGAGCAGTTCTTC.

This chain joins TRBV4-1 and TRBJ2-6, with D tentatively TRBD1 (6 bases). The CDR3 loop spans 19 amino acids. The V end lost 3 bases, the J end lost 0 bases, and 18 bases lay between the germline ends. In germline, CDR1 is MGHRA, CDR2 YSYEKL. CDR3 sequence reads: CASSHETGTISSGANVLTF. The CDR3 coding sequence is TGCGCCAGCAGCCATGAAACCGGGACAATTAGCTCTGGGGCCAACGTCCTGACTTTC.

The chain employs TRBV29-1 and TRBJ2-7, with TRBD2 as a possible D gene (5 bases). The V end was cut by 1 base, the J end by 1 base, with 8 bases between. This CDR3 region has 13 residues. CDR1 and CDR2 (germline): SQVTM, ANQGSEA. CDR3 protein: CSVEGTDSYEQYF. Written as DNA, the CDR3 is TGCAGCGTTGAAGGGACTGATTCCTACGAGCAGTACTTC.

The gene calls are TRBV6-5 and TRBJ1-2; 7 bases are shared with TRBD1. The germline V gene has CDR1 MNHEY and CDR2 SVGAGI. The ends lost 4 bases at V and 8 bases at J; junction bases unmatched: 10. The CDR3 sequence is 14 residues long. CDR3 sequence: CASSSTQGPWGYTF. The CDR3 DNA follows: TGTGCCAGCAGTTCGACACAGGGGCCCTGGGGCTACACCTTC.

This clone turned up a few times. This chain connects TRBV5-1 to TRBJ1-2; D gene unclear. Per the germline V gene, CDR1 is SGHRS and CDR2 is YFSETQ. The CDR3 has 12 amino acids. The V end lost 5 bases, the J end lost 4 bases, and 9 bases lay between the germline ends. The CDR3 is CASSEGGYGYTF. The CDR3 region has the DNA TGCGCCAGCAGTGAGGGAGGCTATGGCTACACCTTC. The full variable domain, completed using reference TRBV5-1 and TRBJ1-2, is KAGVTQTPRYLIKTRGQQVTLSCSPISGHRSVSWYQQTPGQGLQFLFEYFSETQRNKGNFPGRFSGRQFSNSRSEMNVSTLELGDSALYLCASSEGGYGYTFGSGTRLTVV.

The chain recombines TRBV5-1 with TRBJ2-1, with 8 bases lining up with TRBD1. Germline lookup yields CDR1 SGHRS and CDR2 YFSETQ. V lost 4 bases and J lost 3; bases outside the gene matches: 12. The CDR3 is made up of 17 amino acids. The CDR3 protein is CASSLYPATGDYNEQFF. The CDR3 DNA reads as TGCGCCAGCAGCCTCTACCCAGCGACAGGGGACTACAATGAGCAGTTCTTC. The entire variable domain, with the rest obtained from reference TRBV5-1 and TRBJ2-1, is as follows: KAGVTQTPRYLIKTRGQQVTLSCSPISGHRSVSWYQQTPGQGLQFLFEYFSETQRNKGNFPGRFSGRQFSNSRSEMNVSTLELGDSALYLCASSLYPATGDYNEQFFGPGTRLTVL.